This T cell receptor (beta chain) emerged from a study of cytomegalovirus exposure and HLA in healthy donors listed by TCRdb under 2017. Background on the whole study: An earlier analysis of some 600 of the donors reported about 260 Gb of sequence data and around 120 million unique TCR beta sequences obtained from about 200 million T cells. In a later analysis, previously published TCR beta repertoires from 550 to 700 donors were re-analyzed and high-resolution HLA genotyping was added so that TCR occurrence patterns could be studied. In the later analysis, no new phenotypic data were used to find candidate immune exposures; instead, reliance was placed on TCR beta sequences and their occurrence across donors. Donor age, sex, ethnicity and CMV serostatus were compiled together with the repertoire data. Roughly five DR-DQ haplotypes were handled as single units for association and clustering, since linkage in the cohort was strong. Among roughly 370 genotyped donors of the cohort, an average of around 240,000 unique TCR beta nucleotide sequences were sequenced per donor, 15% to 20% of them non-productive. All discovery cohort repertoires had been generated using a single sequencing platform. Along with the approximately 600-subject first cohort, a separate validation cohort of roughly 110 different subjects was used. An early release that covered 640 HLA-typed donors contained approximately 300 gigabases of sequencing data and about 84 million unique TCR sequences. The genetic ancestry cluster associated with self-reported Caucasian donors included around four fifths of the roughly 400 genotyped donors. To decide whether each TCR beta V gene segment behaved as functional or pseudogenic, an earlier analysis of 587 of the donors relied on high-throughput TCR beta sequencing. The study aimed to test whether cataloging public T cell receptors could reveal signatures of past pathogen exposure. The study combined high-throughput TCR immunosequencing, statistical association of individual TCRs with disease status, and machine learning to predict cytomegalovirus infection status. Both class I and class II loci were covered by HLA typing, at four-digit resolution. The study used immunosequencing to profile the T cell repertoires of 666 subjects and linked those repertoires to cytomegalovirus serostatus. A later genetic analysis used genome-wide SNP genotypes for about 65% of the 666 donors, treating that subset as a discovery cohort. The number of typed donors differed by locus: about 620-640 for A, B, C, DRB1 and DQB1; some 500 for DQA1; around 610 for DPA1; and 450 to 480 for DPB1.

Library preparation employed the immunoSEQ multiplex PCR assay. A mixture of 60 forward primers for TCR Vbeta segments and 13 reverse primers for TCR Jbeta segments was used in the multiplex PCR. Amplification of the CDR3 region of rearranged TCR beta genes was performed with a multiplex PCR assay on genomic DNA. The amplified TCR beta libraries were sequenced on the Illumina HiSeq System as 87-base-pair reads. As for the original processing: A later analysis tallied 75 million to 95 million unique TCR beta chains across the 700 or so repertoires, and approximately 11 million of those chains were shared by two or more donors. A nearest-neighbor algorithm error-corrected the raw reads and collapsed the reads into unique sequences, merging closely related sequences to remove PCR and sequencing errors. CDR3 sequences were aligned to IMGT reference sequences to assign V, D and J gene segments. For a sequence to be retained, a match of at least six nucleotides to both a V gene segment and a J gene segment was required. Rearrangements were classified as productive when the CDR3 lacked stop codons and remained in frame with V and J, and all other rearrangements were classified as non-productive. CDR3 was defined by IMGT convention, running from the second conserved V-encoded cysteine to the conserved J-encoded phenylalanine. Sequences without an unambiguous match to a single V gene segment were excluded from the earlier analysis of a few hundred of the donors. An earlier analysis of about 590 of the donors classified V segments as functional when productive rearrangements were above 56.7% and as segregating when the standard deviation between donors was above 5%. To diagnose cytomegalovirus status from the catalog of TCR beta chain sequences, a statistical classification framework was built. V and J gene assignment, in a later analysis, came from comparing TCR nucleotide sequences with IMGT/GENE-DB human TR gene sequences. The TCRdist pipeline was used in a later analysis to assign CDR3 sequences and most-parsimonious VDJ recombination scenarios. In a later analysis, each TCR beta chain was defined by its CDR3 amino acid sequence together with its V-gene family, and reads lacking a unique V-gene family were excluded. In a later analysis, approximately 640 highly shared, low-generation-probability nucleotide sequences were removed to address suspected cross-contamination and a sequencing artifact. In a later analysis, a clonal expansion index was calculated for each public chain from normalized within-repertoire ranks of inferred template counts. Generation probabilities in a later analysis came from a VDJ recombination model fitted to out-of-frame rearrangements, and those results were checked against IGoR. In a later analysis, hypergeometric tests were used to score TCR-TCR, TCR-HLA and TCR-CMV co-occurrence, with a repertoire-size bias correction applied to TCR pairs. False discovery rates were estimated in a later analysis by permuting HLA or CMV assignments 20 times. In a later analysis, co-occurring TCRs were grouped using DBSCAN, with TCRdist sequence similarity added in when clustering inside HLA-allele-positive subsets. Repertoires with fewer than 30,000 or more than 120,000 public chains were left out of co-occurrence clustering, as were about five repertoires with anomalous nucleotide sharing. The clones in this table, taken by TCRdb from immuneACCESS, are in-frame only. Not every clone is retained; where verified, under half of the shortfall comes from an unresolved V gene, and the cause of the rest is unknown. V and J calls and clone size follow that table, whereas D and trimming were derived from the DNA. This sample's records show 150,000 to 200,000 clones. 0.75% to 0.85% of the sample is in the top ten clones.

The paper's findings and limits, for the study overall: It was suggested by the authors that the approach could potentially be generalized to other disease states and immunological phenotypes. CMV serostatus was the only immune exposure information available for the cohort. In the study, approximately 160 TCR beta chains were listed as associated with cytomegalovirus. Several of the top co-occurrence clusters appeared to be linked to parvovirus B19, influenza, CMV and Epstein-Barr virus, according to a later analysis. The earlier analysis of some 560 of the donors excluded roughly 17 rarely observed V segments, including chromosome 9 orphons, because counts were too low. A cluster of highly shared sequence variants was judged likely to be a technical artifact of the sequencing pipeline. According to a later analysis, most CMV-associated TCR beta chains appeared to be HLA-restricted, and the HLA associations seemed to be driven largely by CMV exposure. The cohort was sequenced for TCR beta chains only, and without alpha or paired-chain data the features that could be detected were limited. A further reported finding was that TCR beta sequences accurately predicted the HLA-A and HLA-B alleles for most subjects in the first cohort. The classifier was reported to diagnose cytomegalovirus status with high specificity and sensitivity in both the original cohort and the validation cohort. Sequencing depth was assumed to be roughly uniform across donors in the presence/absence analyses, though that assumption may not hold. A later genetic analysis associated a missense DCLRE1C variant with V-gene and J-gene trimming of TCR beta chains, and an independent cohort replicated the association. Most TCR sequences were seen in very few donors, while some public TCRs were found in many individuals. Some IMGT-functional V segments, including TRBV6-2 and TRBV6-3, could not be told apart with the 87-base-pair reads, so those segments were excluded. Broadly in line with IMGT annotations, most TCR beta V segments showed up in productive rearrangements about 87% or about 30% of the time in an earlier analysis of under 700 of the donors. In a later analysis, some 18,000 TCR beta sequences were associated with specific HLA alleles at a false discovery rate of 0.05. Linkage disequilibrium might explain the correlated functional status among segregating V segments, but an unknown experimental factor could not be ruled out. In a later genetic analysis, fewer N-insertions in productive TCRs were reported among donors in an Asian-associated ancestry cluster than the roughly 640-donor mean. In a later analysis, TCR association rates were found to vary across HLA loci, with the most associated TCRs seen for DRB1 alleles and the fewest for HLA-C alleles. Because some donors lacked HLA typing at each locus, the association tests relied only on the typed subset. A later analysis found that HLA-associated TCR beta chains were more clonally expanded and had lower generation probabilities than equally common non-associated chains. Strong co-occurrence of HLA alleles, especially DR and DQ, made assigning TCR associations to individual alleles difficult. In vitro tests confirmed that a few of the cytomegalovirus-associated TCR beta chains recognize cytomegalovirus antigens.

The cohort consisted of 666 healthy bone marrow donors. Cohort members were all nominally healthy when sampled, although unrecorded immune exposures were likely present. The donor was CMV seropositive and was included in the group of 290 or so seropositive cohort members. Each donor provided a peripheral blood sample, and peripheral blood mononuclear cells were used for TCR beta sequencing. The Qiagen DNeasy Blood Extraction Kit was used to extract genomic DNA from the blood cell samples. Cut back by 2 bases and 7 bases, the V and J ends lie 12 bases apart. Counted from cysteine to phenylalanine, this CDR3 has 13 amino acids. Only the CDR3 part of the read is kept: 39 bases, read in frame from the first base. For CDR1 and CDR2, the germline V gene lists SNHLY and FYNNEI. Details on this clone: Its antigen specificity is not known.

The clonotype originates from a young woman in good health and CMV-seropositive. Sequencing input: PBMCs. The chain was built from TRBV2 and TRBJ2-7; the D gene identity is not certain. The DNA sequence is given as TGTGCCAGCAGTGAATTTTTCTTCGGGGAGCAGTACTTC. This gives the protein CASSEFFFGEQYF.